These 16 T cell receptor beta chains share one sample of origin, sequenced in a study of shared clonotypes between healthy human individuals. Only in-frame clones appear in the TCRdb table, and some are missing; sequencing was by immunoSEQ multiplex PCR. The sample holds 190,000 or so clones, approximately 60% seen once. Sequenced sample: memory CD4+ T cells sorted from blood. The sample's subset: CD45RA-negative fraction. These receptors all come from a man in his thirties or forties in good health.

This clone has just a few counts. The V and J genes are TRBV27 and TRBJ2-1; 13 bases match TRBD2. The junction had 13 bases not matched to a gene; V was cut back by 2 bases and J by 9 bases. CDR3 length: 18 residues. Germline CDR1 is MNHEY and CDR2 is SMNVEV (reference sequence). Here the CDR3 DNA reads TGTGCCAGCAGTTTACATCTACTAGCGGGAGGGCCGGAAGGTGAGCAGTTCTTC. Protein sequence: CASSLHLLAGGPEGEQFF.

This clone turned up a few times. The chain recombines TRBV19 with TRBJ2-7; 11 nucleotides match TRBD2. V dropped 5 bases and J dropped 5; count of bases not matched to a gene: 14. This CDR3 has 17 amino acids. Per the germline V gene, CDR1 is LNHDA and CDR2 is SQIVND (reference sequence). The CDR3 reads CASSLRLASGRKHEQYF. The CDR3 nucleotides are TGTGCCAGTAGTCTACGACTCGCTAGCGGGAGGAAGCACGAGCAGTACTTC.

Notes on this clone: The junction does not match germline at one end; this may be a read error. J is TRBJ1-4 and V is TRBV5-1; a weak D match, TRBD1 (5 bases). The CDR3 loop spans 16 amino acids. Germline CDR1 reads SGHRS; CDR2 reads YFSETQ. The CDR3 sequence: CASSRESDSRTEELFF. Here the CDR3 DNA reads TGCGCCAGCAGCCGCGAAAGCGACAGCAGGACTGAAGAACTGTTTTTT.

V is TRBV30 and J is TRBJ2-7, with no clear D. Germline values: CDR1 GTSNPN, CDR2 SVGIG (reference sequence). The CDR3 has 12 residues. Trimming shortened V by 1 base and J by 4 bases, and 8 bases separated the two germline ends. The CDR3 here is CAWSATKYEQYF. CDR3 sequence (DNA): TGTGCCTGGAGTGCCACTAAATACGAGCAGTACTTC.

This clone was detected a few times. The chain links TRBV27 to TRBJ2-2; D is ambiguous. This CDR3 spans 14 amino acids. The V gene's germline CDR1 is MNHEY and CDR2 SMNVEV (reference sequence). V was clipped by 4 bases and J by 4 bases, with 10 bases between them. The CDR3 coding sequence is TGTGCCAGCAGTTCCGGACGGCGCACCGGGGAGCTGTTTTTT. Translated: CASSSGRRTGELFF.

This chain joins TRBV28 and TRBJ1-2; no reliable D call. V shed 11 bases and J shed 4 bases, with 8 bases lying between them. This CDR3 is built from 10 residues. Germline-derived CDR1 and CDR2 are MDHEN and SYDVKM. Written as DNA, the CDR3 is TGTGCCGCGGCAGGCTATGGCTACACCTTC. Translated: CAAAGYGYTF.

The rearrangement uses TRBV5-8 and TRBJ2-4; TRBD1 might be the D (7 bases). Trimming cost V 1 base and J 3 bases, with 11 bases left between them. Per germline, CDR1 SGHTS and CDR2 YDEGEE. CDR3 length: 15 residues. CDR3 DNA sequence: TGTGCCAGCAGCTTGCGGCAGGGGGGCAAAAACATTCAGTACTTC. Protein product: CASSLRQGGKNIQYF.

J is TRBJ2-1 and V is TRBV19; 7 nucleotides match TRBD2. With V trimmed by 4 bases and J by 0 bases, 3 bases remained unmatched. Germline V CDR1 and CDR2: LNHDA, SQIVND (reference sequence). CDR3 size: 15 residues. The CDR3 loop is CASSTLAASYNEQFF. The CDR3 DNA follows: TGTGCCAGTAGTACTCTAGCGGCCTCCTACAATGAGCAGTTCTTC.

The rearrangement links TRBV20-1 to TRBJ1-5; no clear D gene. The ends were cut back, 3 bases at V and 4 bases at J, with 4 bases in the middle. The germline V gene encodes CDR1 DFQATT and CDR2 SNEGSKA (reference sequence). The CDR3 sequence is 11 residues long. In nucleotides, the CDR3 is TGCAGTGCTAGGAATAATCAGCCCCAGCATTTT. It translates to CSARNNQPQHF.

The chain has TRBV7-2 and TRBJ2-6; 7 bases are a match to TRBD2. The junction had 7 bases not matched to a gene; V was cut back by 3 bases and J by 2 bases. This CDR3 region has 17 residues. CDR1 and CDR2 from the germline V gene are SGHTA and FQGNSA. The CDR3 region is CASSFFSAGAGANVLTF. CDR3 coding DNA: TGTGCCAGCAGCTTCTTTTCGGCGGGAGCTGGGGCCAACGTCCTGACTTTC.

J is TRBJ1-4 and V is TRBV7-9, with TRBD1 identical over 7 bases. CDR3 size: 15 residues. Germline loops: CDR1 SEHNR, CDR2 FQNEAQ (reference sequence). With 5 bases clipped from V and 5 bases from J, the junction kept 8 bases outside the gene matches. This CDR3 is CASSQQGGENEKLFF. CDR3 nucleotide sequence: TGTGCCAGCAGCCAGCAGGGGGGGGAGAATGAAAAACTGTTTTTT.

V usage is TRBV18 and J usage is TRBJ2-7, with D perhaps matching TRBD2 (5 bases). Trimming took off 6 bases at V and 9 bases at J, with 18 bases between the two ends. Germline assignment: CDR1 KGHSH and CDR2 LQKENI. This CDR3 region has 13 residues. Written as DNA, the CDR3 is TGTGCCAGCTCGCGAGAGGACTCGGCACGGCAGTACTTC. This gives the protein CASSREDSARQYF.

In its sample, this clone was seen once. The genes are TRBV18 and TRBJ1-1; unclear D gene. Trimming removed 3 bases at V and 3 bases at J, with 8 bases between. The CDR3 spans 13 residues. In germline, CDR1 is KGHSH, CDR2 LQKENI. CDR3 amino acids: CASSPLADTEAFF. The DNA for the CDR3 is TGTGCCAGCTCACCCTTGGCGGACACTGAAGCTTTCTTT.

As DNA, the CDR3 is TGTGCCAGCAGTTCGGGGACTAGCGGGAGGATTATCCATGAGCAGTTCTTC. Translating gives CASSSGTSGRIIHEQFF. The chain employs TRBV28 and TRBJ2-1, with 15 bases identical to TRBD2. V lost 4 bases and J lost 8; bases outside the gene matches: 9. The CDR3 sequence is 17 residues long. The germline gives CDR1 MDHEN, CDR2 SYDVKM.

This chain connects TRBV4-3 to TRBJ2-5; perhaps TRBD2 as D (5 bases). The CDR3 loop spans 14 amino acids. V shed 5 bases and J shed 4 bases, with 14 bases lying between them. The germline CDR1 and CDR2 sequences are LGHNA and YSLEER. CDR3 nucleotides: TGCGCCAGCAGCGTATCTAGAGGACTAGAGACCCAGTACTTC. This translates into CASSVSRGLETQYF.

The rearrangement joins TRBV29-1 to TRBJ1-4, with a weak D call TRBD1 (6 bases). Trimming left V 7 bases short and J 4 bases short, with 13 bases between. The CDR3 is 13 residues long. Germline-derived CDR1 and CDR2 are SQVTM and ANQGSEA. CDR3 sequence (DNA): TGCAGCGCAACTGGACAGTTTAATGAAAAACTGTTTTTT. It encodes CSATGQFNEKLFF.